The subject of this entry is one T cell receptor (beta chain). Its antigen remains unidentified. One base away there is no much larger clone; base qualities are not given. Healthy HIV-negative adults with no recently reported acute infections or vaccinations were included as donors. Every donor was a Caucasian adult living in Nashville, Tennessee, USA. CD4+ T cells were enriched by magnetic negative selection; naive cells were then positively selected on CD45RA, and the negative fraction formed the memory subset. Blood was collected by leukapheresis, and PBMCs were isolated by Ficoll-Histopaque density gradient centrifugation and then cryopreserved in liquid nitrogen vapor phase. Analytical flow cytometry was used to check the purity and quantity of every magnetically sorted T cell population. Genomic DNA was isolated from every sorted fraction and measured by UV absorbance on a Nanodrop 2000c. The data derive from a study of shared clonotypes between healthy human individuals (dated by TCRdb to 2020 to 2022). In terms of the full investigation: A couple of women and a few men aged 18 to 49 years were included in the cohort. For each donor, CD4 naive and CD4 memory were each given three plates, CD8 naive was given two plates, and CD8 memory was given one plate. Blood TCR repertoires of roughly five healthy adults were deeply sequenced to estimate repertoire size and the extent of clonotype sharing between individuals. To increase sequencing depth and limit assay-specific biases, different laboratories used diverse techniques to prepare libraries and sequence TCR repertoires. Between about 0.9 and 8.9 billion PBMCs per donor were obtained by leukapheresis.

Using the deep immunoSEQ assay, multiplex PCR amplified TCR CDR3 regions from genomic DNA. Extracted genomic DNA from each cell subset was distributed evenly across all wells of several immunoSEQ 96-well plates, and each plate was treated as a replicate. Each replicate PCR for sorted subsets received about 180 ng genomic DNA, equal to about 30,000 T cell genomes. Purified libraries were quantified with a Qubit 3.0 fluorometer, sized on a Bioanalyzer 2100, and re-quantified with the KAPA Library Quantification kit. A separate single-read 150-cycle Illumina NextSeq 550 flow cell was used to sequence each immunoSEQ 96-well plate. In the original analysis: Because the immunoSEQ output included only junctional sequences and no quality scores, the filtering could not be the same as the filtering used for full-length reads. Sequences were annotated with PyIR, a Python wrapper for IgBLAST v1.9, and V/J genes and CDR3 were assigned using IMGT germline references. Any read was removed if the V/J assignment was weak (E-value above 1e-6), the CDR3 was missing, or the read contained stop codons, out-of-frame junctions, or ambiguous translated residues. V3J clonotypes were defined by identical inferred V gene, J gene, and CDR3 amino acid sequence. Percentage overlap between repertoires was computed as shared unique clonotypes divided by the size of the smaller repertoire. RTK rarefaction, the Chao1 estimator, and Recon v2.1 estimates of unobserved clonotypes were used to assess repertoire richness. Generation probabilities for all TCRbeta clonotypes obtained by the gDNA method from a handful of donors were computed using OLGA. Drawn from immuneACCESS, this table holds only the in-frame rearrangements with V and J called that TCRdb kept. Clones are partly lost; checked studies trace under half to an unresolved V gene and leave the rest unexplained. For V, J and clone size, that table is used; D and trimming come from the DNA. The table for this sample lists over a million clones; around 75% of them were counted only once. The ten largest clones add up to roughly 1.5% of the sample.

The CDR1 and CDR2 encoded by the germline V gene are SGHDN and FVKESK. V is shortened by 5 bases, J by 7 bases, and the region joining them spans 20 bases. The CDR3 goes from the cysteine to the phenylalanine over 15 residues. Solely the CDR3 DNA is kept, with 45 bases framed from the first base. The investigation overall reported the following: Because the study included a small number of donors, the genetic and exposure-history diversity represented was limited. Compared with non-shared clonotypes, clonotypes shared by all four sorted-subset donors had higher generation probabilities. About 4.5% of naive CD4, 3.5% of naive CD8, approximately 2% of memory CD4, and about 0.4% of memory CD8 clonotypes were shared across several donors. Naive subsets generally had larger estimated clonotype richness than memory subsets. Based on pairwise subsampling, the degree of clonotype sharing among donors was expected to be affected by sequencing depth. Even with the large sequencing depth, rarefaction of the sorted-subset datasets indicated that sequencing was incomplete. Sampling was restricted to blood, and TCR repertoires in tissues likely differ from the TCR repertoires found in blood.

Sequenced input: memory CD4+ T cells sorted from blood. This specimen's cell subset or site label, per the study, means: CD45RA-negative fraction. The receptor was isolated from a man aged 18 to 29 in good health. The chain joins TRBV14 to TRBJ1-1; no D segment can be confidently identified. The nucleotide sequence reads TGTGCCAGCAGCGCCATCAGGACCGGGTTGGGTGAAGCTTTCTTT. The resulting protein is CASSAIRTGLGEAFF.